This passage covers 15 T cell receptor beta chains from one sample sequenced in a study of cytomegalovirus exposure and HLA in healthy donors. 13 Jbeta primers and 60 Vbeta primers were used for the PCR. Produced via immunoSEQ multiplex PCR; TCRdb's table is partial and in-frame only. This sample yields more than 150,000 clones, of which 75% to 80% are seen a single time; approximately 5.4% belongs to the top ten. The sequenced material came from PBMCs. The source of these receptors is a woman in her 30s in good health and CMV-seropositive.

V and J are TRBV29-1 and TRBJ2-2; 14 bases match TRBD2. V lost 7 bases and J lost 3; bases outside the gene matches: 1. This CDR3 spans 14 amino acids. Germline CDR1 reads SQVTM; CDR2 reads ANQGSEA. The CDR3 here is CSGLAGGHTGELFF. The CDR3 nucleotides read TGCAGCGGACTAGCGGGAGGGCACACCGGGGAGCTGTTTTTT.

This chain joins TRBV13 and TRBJ2-6, with D perhaps TRBD2 (5 bases). There are 14 residues in the CDR3. V lost 4 bases to trimming and J lost 10 bases, with 14 bases between them. CDR1 PRHDT and CDR2 FYEKMQ come from the germline V gene (reference sequence). In DNA form, the CDR3 reads TGTGCCAGCAGCTCCGACTATCCGTTTAACGTCCTGACTTTC. It encodes CASSSDYPFNVLTF.

The J gene is TRBJ2-3, the V gene TRBV13, with 9 bases fitting TRBD1. The CDR3 extends over 15 amino acids. Germline lookup yields CDR1 PRHDT and CDR2 FYEKMQ (reference sequence). With 5 bases clipped from V and 4 bases from J, the junction kept 7 bases outside the gene matches. The CDR3 is CASSRGTGSADTQYF. The CDR3 region has the DNA TGTGCCAGCAGCCGGGGGACAGGGAGCGCAGATACGCAGTATTTT.

In DNA form, the CDR3 reads TGCGCCAGCAGCTTGGAGCGGACAGTCTACACTGAAGCTTTCTTT. This encodes CASSLERTVYTEAFF. The rearrangement links TRBV5-1 to TRBJ1-1, with D perhaps TRBD1 (6 bases). V dropped 0 bases and J dropped 3 bases, with 12 bases sitting between them. Germline loops: CDR1 SGHRS, CDR2 YFSETQ. CDR3 length: 15 residues. Complete variable domain (other parts from reference TRBV5-1 and TRBJ1-1): KAGVTQTPRYLIKTRGQQVTLSCSPISGHRSVSWYQQTPGQGLQFLFEYFSETQRNKGNFPGRFSGRQFSNSRSEMNVSTLELGDSALYLCASSLERTVYTEAFFGQGTRLTVV.

The chain is built from TRBV6-5 and TRBJ2-5; 8 bases fit TRBD2. This CDR3 has 13 amino acids. The junction had 4 bases not matched to a gene; V was cut back by 5 bases and J by 5 bases. From germline, CDR1 is MNHEY and CDR2 SVGAGI. The CDR3 sequence: CASSPGGPETQYF. The CDR3 coding sequence is TGTGCCAGCAGTCCGGGGGGGCCGGAGACCCAGTACTTC.

The V and J genes are TRBV6-4 and TRBJ2-3; D may be TRBD1 (6 bases). The V gene's germline CDR1 is MRHNA and CDR2 SNTAGT. The CDR3 extends over 13 amino acids. The germline V and J ends were trimmed by 9 bases and 2 bases, with 12 bases remaining between them. The CDR3 nucleotides read TGTGCCAGTCGAGGGGGACCCACAGATACGCAGTATTTT. Encoded protein: CASRGGPTDTQYF.

The V call is TRBV11-2, the J call TRBJ2-1; weak D call: TRBD2 (5 bases). Trimming pared 8 bases from V and 8 bases from J, leaving 10 bases between. There are 11 residues in the CDR3. Germline CDR1 and CDR2: SGHAT and FQNNGV. The CDR3 DNA follows: TGTGCCAGCTCGGGATTTGATGAGCAGTTCTTC. This codes for CASSGFDEQFF.

The chain is built from TRBV27 and TRBJ2-7; a weak D match, TRBD2 (5 bases). Trimming stripped 5 bases from V and 1 base from J, with 6 bases between. The CDR3 consists of 12 residues. Germline values: CDR1 MNHEY, CDR2 SMNVEV (reference sequence). CDR3 loop: CASSRGSYEQYF. DNA of the CDR3: TGTGCCAGCAGTCGAGGGTCCTACGAGCAGTACTTC.

The chain uses TRBV5-4 and TRBJ2-5; possibly TRBD1 for D (5 bases). CDR1 and CDR2 (germline): SGHNT, YYREEE (reference sequence). The CDR3 has 12 amino acids. Trimming cost V 9 bases and J 1 base, with 10 bases left between them. CDR3 sequence reads: CATAGLQETQYF. CDR3 DNA: TGTGCCACTGCAGGGCTCCAAGAGACCCAGTACTTC.

Worth noting for this clone: A junction end diverges from the germline sequence, so it may reflect a read error. The rearrangement links TRBV7-8 to TRBJ2-1, with TRBD2 identical over 11 bases. This CDR3 is built from 14 residues. CDR1 and CDR2 from the germline V gene are SGHVS and FQNEAQ. CDR3 sequence (DNA): TGTGCCAGCAGCGCCCCCGGACTAGCGGGTGAAAGCGTCTTC. It specifies CASSAPGLAGESVF.

The chain couples TRBV5-1 to TRBJ2-2, with D tentatively TRBD1 (5 bases). CDR3 length: 14 amino acids. V was clipped by 7 bases and J by 6 bases, with 16 bases between them. CDR1 is SGHRS and CDR2 is YFSETQ in the germline V gene. CDR3 bases: TGCGCCAGCGGAGCTTTTTTGGGGCCCGGGGAGCTGTTTTTT. Residues: CASGAFLGPGELFF.

The chain is built from TRBV6-5 and TRBJ2-5; no clear D gene. This CDR3 contains 12 residues. V was cut by 3 bases and J by 0 bases, with 2 bases left in between. Germline V CDR1 and CDR2: MNHEY, SVGAGI. The CDR3 is CASSYNQETQYF. The CDR3 nucleotides are TGTGCCAGCAGTTATAACCAAGAGACCCAGTACTTC.

The rearrangement links TRBV13 to TRBJ2-1; 9 bases match TRBD2. The CDR3 covers 15 residues. Germline V gene data show CDR1 as PRHDT and CDR2 as FYEKMQ (reference sequence). Losses at the gene ends were 4 bases for V and 7 bases for J; bases not matched to a gene: 8. In DNA, the CDR3 is TGTGCCAGCAGCTCGGAAAATAGCGGGGGAAATGAGCAGTTCTTC. This sequence encodes CASSSENSGGNEQFF.

The rearrangement joins TRBV10-3 to TRBJ2-1; 7 bases match TRBD2. V was pared by 8 bases and J by 7 bases, with 14 bases of the junction left unmatched. The length of the CDR3 is 15 residues. Germline V CDR1 and CDR2: ENHRY, SYGVKD. The CDR3 spells CAISIGGGLSNEQFF. CDR3 in DNA: TGTGCCATCTCAATTGGGGGAGGGCTATCAAATGAGCAGTTCTTC.

The CDR3 loop reads CASSLEGRTEAFF. The CDR3 coding sequence is TGTGCCAGCAGCTTGGAGGGGCGGACTGAAGCTTTCTTT. This chain connects TRBV5-4 to TRBJ1-1; a possible D gene is TRBD1 (5 bases). The germline gives CDR1 SGHNT, CDR2 YYREEE (reference sequence). The CDR3 is 13 residues long. V gave up 0 bases and J gave up 5 bases, with 8 bases separating them.